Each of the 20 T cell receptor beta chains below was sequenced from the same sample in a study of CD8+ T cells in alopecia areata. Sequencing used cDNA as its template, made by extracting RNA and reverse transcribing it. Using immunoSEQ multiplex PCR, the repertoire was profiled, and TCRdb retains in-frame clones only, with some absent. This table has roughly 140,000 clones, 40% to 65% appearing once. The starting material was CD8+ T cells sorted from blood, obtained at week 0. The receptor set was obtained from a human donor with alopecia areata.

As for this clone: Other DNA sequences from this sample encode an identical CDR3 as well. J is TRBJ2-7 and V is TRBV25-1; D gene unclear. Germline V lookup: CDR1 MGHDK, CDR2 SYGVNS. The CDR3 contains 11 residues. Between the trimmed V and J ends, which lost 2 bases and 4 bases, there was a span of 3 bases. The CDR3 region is CASSEAYEQYF. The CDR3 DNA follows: TGTGCCAGCAGTGAAGCGTACGAGCAGTACTTC.

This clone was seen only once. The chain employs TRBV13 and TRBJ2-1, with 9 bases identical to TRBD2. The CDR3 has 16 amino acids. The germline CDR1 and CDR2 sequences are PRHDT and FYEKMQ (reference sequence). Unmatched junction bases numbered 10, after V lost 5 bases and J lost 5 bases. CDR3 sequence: CASSPSGSGGDNEQFF. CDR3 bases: TGTGCCAGCAGCCCATCGGGTAGCGGGGGAGACAATGAGCAGTTCTTC.

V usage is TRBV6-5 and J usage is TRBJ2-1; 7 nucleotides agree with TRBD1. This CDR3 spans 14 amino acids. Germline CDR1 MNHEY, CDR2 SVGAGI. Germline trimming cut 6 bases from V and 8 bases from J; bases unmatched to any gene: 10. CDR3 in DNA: TGTGCCAGCAGCACGACAGGGAGTAGAGATGAGCAGTTCTTC. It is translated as CASSTTGSRDEQFF.

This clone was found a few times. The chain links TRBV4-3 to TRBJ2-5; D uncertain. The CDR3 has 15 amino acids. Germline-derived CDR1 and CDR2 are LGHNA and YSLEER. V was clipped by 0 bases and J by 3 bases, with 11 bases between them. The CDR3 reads CASSQEVYREETQYF. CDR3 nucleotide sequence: TGCGCCAGCAGCCAAGAAGTTTACAGAGAAGAGACCCAGTACTTC.

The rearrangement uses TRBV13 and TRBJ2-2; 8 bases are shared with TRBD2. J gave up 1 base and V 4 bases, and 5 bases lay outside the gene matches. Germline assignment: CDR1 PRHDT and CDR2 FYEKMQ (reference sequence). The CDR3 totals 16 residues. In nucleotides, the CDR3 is TGTGCCAGCAGCTCCATTAGCGGGGAGAACACCGGGGAGCTGTTTTTT. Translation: CASSSISGENTGELFF.

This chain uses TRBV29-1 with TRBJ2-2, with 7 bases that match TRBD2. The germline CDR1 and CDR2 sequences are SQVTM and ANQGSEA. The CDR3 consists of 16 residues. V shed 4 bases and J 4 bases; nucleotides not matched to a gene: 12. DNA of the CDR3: TGCAGCGTTGTATTGGGGGAGGGGCGACTCACCGGGGAGCTGTTTTTT. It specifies CSVVLGEGRLTGELFF.

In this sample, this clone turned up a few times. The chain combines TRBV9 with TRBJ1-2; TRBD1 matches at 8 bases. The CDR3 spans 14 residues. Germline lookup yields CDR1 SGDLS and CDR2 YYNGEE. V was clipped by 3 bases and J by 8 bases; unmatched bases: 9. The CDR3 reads CASSADRGVGGYTF. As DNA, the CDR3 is TGTGCCAGCAGCGCAGACAGGGGAGTAGGAGGCTACACCTTC.

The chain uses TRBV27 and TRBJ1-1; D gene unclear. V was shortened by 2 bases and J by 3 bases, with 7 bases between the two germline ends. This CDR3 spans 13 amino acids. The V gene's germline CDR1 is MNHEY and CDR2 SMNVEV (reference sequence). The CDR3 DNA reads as TGTGCCAGCAGTTTACTAGGAGACACTGAAGCTTTCTTT. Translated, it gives CASSLLGDTEAFF.

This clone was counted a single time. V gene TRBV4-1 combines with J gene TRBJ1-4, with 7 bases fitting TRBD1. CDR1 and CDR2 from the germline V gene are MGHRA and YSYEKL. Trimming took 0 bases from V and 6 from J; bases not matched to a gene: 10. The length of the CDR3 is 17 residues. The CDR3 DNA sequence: TGCGCCAGCAGCCAAGATATTCAGGGGGTAATCGATGAAAAACTGTTTTTT. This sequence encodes CASSQDIQGVIDEKLFF.

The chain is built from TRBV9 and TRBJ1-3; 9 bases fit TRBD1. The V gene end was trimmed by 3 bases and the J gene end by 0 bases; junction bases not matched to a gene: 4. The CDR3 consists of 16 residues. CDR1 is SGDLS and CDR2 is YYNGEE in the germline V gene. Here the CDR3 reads CASSGDRASSGNTIYF. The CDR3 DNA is TGTGCCAGCAGCGGGGACAGGGCGAGCTCTGGAAACACCATATATTTT. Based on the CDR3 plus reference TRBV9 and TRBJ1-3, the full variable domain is DSGVTQTPKHLITATGQRVTLRCSPRSGDLSVYWYQQSLDQGLQFLIQYYNGEERAKGNILERFSAQQFPDLHSELNLSSLELGDSALYFCASSGDRASSGNTIYFGEGSWLTVV.

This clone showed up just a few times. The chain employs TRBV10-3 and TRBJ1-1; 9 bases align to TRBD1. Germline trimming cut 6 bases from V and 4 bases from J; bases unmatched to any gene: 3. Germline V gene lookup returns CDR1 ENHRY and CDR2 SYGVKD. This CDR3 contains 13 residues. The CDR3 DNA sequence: TGTGCCATCAGGGAACAGGGGGCCACTGAAGCTTTCTTT. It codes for CAIREQGATEAFF.

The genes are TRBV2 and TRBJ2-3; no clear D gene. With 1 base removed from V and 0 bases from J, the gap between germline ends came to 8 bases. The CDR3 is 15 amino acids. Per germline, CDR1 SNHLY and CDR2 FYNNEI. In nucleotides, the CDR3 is TGTGCCAGCAGTGAAGGGGATCCTAGCACAGATACGCAGTATTTT. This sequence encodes CASSEGDPSTDTQYF.

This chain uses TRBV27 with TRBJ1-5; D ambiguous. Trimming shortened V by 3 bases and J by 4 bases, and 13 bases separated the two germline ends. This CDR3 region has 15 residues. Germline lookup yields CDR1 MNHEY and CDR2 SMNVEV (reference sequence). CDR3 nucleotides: TGTGCCAGCAGTTTTATGGGCGGTGAGAATCAGCCCCAGCATTTT. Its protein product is CASSFMGGENQPQHF.

The DNA of the CDR3 is TGTGCCAGCAGCCGGACAGGCGACCAAGAGACCCAGTACTTC. This sequence encodes CASSRTGDQETQYF. The rearrangement joins TRBV14 to TRBJ2-5; 7 bases fit TRBD1. The CDR3 totals 14 residues. V lost 4 bases and J lost 0; bases outside the gene matches: 2. Germline values: CDR1 SGHDN, CDR2 FVKESK.

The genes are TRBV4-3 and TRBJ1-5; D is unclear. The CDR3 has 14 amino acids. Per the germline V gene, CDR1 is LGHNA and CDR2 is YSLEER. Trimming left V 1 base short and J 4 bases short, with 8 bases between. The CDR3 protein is CASSQVRANQPQHF. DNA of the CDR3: TGCGCCAGCAGCCAAGTGAGGGCAAATCAGCCCCAGCATTTT.

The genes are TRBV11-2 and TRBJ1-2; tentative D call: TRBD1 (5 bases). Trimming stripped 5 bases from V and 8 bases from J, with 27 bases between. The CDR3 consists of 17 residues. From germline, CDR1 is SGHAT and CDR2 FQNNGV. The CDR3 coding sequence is TGTGCCAGCAGCCTATCGGCAGGGCCCCCCGGGGATGTGGGCTACACCTTC. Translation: CASSLSAGPPGDVGYTF.

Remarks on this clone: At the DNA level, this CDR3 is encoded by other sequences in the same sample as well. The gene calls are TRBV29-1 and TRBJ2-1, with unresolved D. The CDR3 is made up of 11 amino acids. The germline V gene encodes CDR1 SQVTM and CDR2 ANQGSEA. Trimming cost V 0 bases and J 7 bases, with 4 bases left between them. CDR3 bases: TGCAGCGTTGAAGACGGAAATGAGCAGTTCTTC. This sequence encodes CSVEDGNEQFF.

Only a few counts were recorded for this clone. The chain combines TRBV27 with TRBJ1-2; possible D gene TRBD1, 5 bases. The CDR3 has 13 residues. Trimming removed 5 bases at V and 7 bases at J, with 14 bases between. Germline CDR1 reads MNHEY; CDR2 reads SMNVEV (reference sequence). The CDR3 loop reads CASSVNQGRGYTF. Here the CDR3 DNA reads TGTGCCAGCAGTGTTAACCAGGGCCGTGGCTACACCTTC.

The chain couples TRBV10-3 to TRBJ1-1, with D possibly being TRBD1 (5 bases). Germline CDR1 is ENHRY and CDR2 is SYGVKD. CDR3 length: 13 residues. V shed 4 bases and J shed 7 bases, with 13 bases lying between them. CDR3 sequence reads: CAISGGPTGEAFF. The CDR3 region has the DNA TGTGCCATCAGTGGGGGACCAACAGGTGAAGCTTTCTTT.

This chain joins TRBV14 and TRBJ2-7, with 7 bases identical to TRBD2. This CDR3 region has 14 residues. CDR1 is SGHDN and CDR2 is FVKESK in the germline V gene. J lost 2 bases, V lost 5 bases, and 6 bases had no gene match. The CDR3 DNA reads TGTGCCAGCAGCACAACAGCGGGAACCTACGAGCAGTACTTC. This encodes CASSTTAGTYEQYF.